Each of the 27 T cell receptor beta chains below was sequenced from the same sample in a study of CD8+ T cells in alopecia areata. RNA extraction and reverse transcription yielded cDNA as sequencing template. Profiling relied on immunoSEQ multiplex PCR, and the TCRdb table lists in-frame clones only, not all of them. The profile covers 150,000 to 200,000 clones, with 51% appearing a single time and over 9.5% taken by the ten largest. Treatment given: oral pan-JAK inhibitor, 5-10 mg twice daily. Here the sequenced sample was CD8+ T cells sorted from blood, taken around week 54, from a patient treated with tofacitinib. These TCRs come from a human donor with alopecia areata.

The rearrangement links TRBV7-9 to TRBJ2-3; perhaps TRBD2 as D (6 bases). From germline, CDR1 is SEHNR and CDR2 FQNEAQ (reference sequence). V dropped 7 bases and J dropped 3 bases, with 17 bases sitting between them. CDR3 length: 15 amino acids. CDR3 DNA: TGTGCCAGCAACCGAGGAGGGTTTGGGACAGATACGCAGTATTTT. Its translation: CASNRGGFGTDTQYF.

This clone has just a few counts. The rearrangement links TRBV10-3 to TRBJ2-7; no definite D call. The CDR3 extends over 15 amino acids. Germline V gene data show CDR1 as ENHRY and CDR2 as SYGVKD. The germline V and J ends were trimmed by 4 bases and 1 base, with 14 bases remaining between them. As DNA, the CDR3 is TGTGCCATCAGTGGAGGCAGCCCGTCGTCCTACGAGCAGTACTTC. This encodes CAISGGSPSSYEQYF.

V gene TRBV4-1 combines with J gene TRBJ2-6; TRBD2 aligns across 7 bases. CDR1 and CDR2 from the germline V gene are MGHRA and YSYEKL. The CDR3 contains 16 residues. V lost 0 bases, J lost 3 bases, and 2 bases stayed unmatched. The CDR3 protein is CASSQDPSGGANVLTF. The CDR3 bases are TGCGCCAGCAGCCAAGATCCTAGCGGTGGGGCCAACGTCCTGACTTTC.

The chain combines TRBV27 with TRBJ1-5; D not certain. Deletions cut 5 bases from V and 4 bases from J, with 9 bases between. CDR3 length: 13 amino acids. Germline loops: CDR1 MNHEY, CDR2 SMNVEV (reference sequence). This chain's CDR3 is CASSPLKNQPQHF. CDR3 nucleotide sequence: TGTGCCAGCAGTCCTCTTAAGAATCAGCCCCAGCATTTT.

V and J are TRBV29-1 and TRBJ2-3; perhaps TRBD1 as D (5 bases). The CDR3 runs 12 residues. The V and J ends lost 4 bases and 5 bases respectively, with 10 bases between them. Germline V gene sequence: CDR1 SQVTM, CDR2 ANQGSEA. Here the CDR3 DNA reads TGCAGCGTTGGGGGCCTTGGAGATACGCAGTATTTT. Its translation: CSVGGLGDTQYF.

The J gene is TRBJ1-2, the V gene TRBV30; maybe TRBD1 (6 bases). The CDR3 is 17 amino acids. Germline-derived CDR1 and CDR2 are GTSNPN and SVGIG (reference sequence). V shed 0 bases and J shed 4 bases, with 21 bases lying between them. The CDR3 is CAWSVRTDSGSGYGYTF. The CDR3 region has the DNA TGTGCCTGGAGTGTACGTACGGACAGTGGATCCGGCTATGGCTACACCTTC.

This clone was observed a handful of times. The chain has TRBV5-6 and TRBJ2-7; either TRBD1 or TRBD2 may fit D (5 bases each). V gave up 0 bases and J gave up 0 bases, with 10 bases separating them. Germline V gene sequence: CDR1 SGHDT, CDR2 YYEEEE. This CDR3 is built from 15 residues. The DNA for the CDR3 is TGTGCCAGCAGCTTGGTCGGGACCCTCTCCTACGAGCAGTACTTC. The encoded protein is CASSLVGTLSYEQYF.

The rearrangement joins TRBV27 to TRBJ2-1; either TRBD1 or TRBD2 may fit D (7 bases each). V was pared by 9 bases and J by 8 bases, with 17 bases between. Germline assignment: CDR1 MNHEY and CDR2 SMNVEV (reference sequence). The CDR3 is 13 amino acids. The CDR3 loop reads CASSRGGLDEQFF. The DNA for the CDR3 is TGTGCCAGTTCCAGGGGGGGTTTGGATGAGCAGTTCTTC.

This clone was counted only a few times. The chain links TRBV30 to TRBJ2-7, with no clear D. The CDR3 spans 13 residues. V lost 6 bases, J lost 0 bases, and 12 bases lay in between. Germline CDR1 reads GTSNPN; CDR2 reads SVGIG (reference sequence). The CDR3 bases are TGTGCCTGCGCGACGGTTAGCTCCTACGAGCAGTACTTC. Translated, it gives CACATVSSYEQYF.

CDR3 bases: TGTGCCAGCAGTGAACGGGCGGGACAGGGGGAGCAGCCCCAGCATTTT. Encoded protein: CASSERAGQGEQPQHF. This chain joins TRBV2 and TRBJ1-5, with 11 bases matching TRBD1. The germline V gene has CDR1 SNHLY and CDR2 FYNNEI. CDR3 size: 16 residues. Trimming took 2 bases from V and 7 from J; bases not matched to a gene: 7. Full variable domain (outside the CDR3, taken from reference TRBV2 and TRBJ1-5): EPEVTQTPSHQVTQMGQEVILRCVPISNHLYFYWYRQILGQKVEFLVSFYNNEISEKSEIFDDQFSVERPDGSNFTLKIRSTKLEDSAMYFCASSERAGQGEQPQHFGDGTRLSIL.

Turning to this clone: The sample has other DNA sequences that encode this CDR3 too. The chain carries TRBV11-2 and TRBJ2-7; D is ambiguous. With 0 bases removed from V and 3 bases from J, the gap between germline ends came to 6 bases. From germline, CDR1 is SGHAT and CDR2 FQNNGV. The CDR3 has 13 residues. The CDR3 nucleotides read TGTGCCAGCAGCTTAGAAAGAGACTACGAGCAGTACTTC. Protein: CASSLERDYEQYF.

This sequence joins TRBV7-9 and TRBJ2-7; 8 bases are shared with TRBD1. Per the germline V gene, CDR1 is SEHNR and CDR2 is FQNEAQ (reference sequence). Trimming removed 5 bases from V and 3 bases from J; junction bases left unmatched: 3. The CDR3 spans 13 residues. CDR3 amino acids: CASSTTGGYEQYF. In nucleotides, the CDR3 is TGTGCCAGCAGCACCACAGGGGGCTACGAGCAGTACTTC.

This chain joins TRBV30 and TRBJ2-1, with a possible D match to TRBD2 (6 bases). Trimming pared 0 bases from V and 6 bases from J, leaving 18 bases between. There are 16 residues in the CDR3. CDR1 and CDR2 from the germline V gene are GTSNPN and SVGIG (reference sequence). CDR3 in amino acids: CAWSVTGVLVRNEQFF. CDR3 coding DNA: TGTGCCTGGAGTGTAACGGGGGTTCTTGTTCGCAATGAGCAGTTCTTC.

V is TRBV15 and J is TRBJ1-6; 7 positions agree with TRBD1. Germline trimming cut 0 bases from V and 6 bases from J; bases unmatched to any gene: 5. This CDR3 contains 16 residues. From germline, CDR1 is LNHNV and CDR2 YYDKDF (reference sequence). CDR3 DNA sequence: TGTGCCACCAGCAGAGATCCGGACAGGCGTAATTCACCCCTCCACTTT. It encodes CATSRDPDRRNSPLHF.

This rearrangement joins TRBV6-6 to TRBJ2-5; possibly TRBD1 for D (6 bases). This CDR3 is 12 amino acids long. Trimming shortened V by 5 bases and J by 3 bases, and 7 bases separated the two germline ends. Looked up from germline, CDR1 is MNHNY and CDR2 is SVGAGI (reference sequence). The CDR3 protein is CASSNREETQYF. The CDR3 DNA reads TGTGCCAGCAGTAACAGGGAAGAGACCCAGTACTTC.

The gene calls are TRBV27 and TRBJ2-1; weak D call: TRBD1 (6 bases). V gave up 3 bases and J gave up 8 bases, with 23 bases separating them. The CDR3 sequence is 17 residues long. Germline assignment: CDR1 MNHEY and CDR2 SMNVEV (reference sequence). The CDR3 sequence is CASSLPPGQRSPDEQFF. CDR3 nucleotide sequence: TGTGCCAGCAGTTTGCCCCCGGGACAAAGATCCCCCGATGAGCAGTTCTTC.

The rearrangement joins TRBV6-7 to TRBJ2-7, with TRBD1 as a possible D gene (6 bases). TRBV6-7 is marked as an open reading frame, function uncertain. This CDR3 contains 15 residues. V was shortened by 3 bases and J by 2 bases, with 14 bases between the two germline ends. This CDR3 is CASSYPGTTTYEQYF. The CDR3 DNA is TGTGCCAGCAGTTATCCCGGGACAACAACCTACGAGCAGTACTTC.

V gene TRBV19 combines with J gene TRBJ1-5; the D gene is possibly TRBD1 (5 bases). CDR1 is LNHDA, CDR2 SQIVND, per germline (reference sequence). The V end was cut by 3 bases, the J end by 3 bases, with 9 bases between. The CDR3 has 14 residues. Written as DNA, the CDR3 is TGTGCCAGTAGTATCACGGGGGACAATCAGCCCCAGCATTTT. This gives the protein CASSITGDNQPQHF.

The CDR3 coding sequence is TGTGCCAGCTCACCACCCCAGGGGGAGCAGTACTTC. Protein product: CASSPPQGEQYF. This sequence joins TRBV18 and TRBJ2-7; maybe TRBD1 (6 bases). CDR1 and CDR2 from the germline V gene are KGHSH and LQKENI. V lost 0 bases and J 7 bases, leaving 7 bases between the germline ends. The CDR3 is 12 amino acids. Full variable domain (rest looked up from reference TRBV18 and TRBJ2-7): NAGVMQNPRHLVRRRGQEARLRCSPMKGHSHVYWYRQLPEEGLKFMVYLQKENIIDESGMPKERFSAEFPKEGPSILRIQQVVRGDSAAYFCASSPPQGEQYFGPGTRLTVT.

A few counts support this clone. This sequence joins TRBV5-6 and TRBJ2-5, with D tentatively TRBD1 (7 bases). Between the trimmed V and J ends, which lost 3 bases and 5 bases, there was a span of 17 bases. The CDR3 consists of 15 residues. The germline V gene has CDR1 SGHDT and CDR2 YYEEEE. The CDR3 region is CASSSPPTGRETQYF. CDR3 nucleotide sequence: TGTGCCAGCAGCTCGCCCCCGACAGGGAGGGAGACCCAGTACTTC.

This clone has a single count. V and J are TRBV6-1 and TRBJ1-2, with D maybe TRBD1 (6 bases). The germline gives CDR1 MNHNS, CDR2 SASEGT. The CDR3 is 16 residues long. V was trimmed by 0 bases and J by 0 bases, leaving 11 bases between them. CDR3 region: CASSEAPGHTNYGYTF. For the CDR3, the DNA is TGTGCCAGCAGTGAAGCCCCGGGACACACTAACTATGGCTACACCTTC.

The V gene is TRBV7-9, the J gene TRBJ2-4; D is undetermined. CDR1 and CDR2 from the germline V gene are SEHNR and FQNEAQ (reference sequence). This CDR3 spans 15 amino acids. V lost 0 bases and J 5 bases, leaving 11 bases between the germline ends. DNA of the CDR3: TGTGCCAGCAGCTTAGCGCACAGAGAAGAAAACATTCAGTACTTC. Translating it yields CASSLAHREENIQYF.

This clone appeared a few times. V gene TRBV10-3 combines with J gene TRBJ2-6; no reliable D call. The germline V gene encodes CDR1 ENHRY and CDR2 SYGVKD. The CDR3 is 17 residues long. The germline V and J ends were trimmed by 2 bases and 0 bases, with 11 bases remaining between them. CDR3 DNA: TGTGCCATCAGTGAGCCGACGAGTAGCTCTGGGGCCAACGTCCTGACTTTC. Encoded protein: CAISEPTSSSGANVLTF.

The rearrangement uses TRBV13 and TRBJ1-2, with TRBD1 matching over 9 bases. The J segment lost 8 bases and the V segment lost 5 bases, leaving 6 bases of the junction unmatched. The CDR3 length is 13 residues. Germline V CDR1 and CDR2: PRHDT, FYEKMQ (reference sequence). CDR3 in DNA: TGTGCCAGCAGCCTGGACAGGGGAGGCGGCTACACCTTC. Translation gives CASSLDRGGGYTF.

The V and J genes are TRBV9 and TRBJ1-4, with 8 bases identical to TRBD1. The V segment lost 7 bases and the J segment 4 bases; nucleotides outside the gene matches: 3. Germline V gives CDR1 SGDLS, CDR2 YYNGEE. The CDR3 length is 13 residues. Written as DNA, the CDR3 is TGTGCCAGCCAGGGGGCCCTTAATGAAAAACTGTTTTTT. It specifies CASQGALNEKLFF.

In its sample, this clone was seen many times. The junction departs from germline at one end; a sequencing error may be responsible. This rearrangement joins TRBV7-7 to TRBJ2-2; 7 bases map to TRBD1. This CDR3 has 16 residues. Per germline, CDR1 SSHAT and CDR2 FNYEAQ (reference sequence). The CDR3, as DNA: TGTGCTAGCAGCGAGGGGGCAGGCGCCGACACCGGGGAGCTGTTTTTT. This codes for CASSEGAGADTGELFF.

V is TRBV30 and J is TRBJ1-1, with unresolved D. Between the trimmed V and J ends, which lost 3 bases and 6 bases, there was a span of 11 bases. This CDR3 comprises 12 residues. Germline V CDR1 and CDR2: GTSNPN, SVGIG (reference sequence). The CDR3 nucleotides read TGTGCCTGGAGAGGCGAAAGGGCTGAAGCTTTCTTT. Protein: CAWRGERAEAFF. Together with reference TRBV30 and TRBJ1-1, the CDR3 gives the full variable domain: SQTIHQWPATLVQPVGSPLSLECTVEGTSNPNLYWYRQAAGRGLQLLFYSVGIGQISSEVPQNLSASRPQDRQFILSSKKLLLSDSGFYLCAWRGERAEAFFGQGTRLTVV.